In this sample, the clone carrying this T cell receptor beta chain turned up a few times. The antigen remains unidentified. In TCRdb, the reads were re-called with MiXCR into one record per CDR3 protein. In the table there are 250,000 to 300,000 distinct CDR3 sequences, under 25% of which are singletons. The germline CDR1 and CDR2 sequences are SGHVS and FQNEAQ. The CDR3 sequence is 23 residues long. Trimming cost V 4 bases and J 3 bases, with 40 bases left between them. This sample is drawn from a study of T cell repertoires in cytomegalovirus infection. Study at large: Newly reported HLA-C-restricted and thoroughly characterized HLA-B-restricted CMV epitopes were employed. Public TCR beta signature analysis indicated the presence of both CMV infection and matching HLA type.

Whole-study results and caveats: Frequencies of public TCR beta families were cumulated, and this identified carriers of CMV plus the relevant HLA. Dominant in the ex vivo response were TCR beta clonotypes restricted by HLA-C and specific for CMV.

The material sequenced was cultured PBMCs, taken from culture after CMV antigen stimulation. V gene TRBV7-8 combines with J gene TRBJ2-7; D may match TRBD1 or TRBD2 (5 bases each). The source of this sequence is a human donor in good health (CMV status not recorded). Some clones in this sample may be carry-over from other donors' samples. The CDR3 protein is CASSSERNRRLGNYRGLYYEQYF. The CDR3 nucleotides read TGTGCCAGCAGCTCCGAGAGAAACAGGCGCTTAGGGAATTATCGCGGACTTTACTACGAGCAGTACTTC.